This T cell receptor (beta chain) was recorded in a study of cytomegalovirus exposure and HLA in healthy donors. Researchers ran the PCR with 60 Vbeta and 13 Jbeta primers. Profiling relied on immunoSEQ multiplex PCR, and the TCRdb table lists in-frame clones only, not all of them. The profile shows over 150,000 clones, roughly 70% of them singletons. The V gene lost 4 bases and the J gene lost 7 bases, with 17 bases spanning the gap. The CDR3 has 14 amino acids. Germline lookup yields CDR1 SGHNT and CDR2 YYREEE (reference sequence). At sampling all donors were nominally healthy, likely with unrecorded immune exposures. The count of this clone is one.

The sequence was obtained from a woman aged 45-65 years in good health and CMV-seropositive. The rearrangement links TRBV5-4 to TRBJ1-2; the D is unclear. The sequenced material came from PBMCs. Written as DNA, the CDR3 is TGTGCCAGCAGCCCGGGCGGGCTCATTGGTGGCTACACCTTC. This sequence encodes CASSPGGLIGGYTF.